The sequence of this T cell receptor beta chain was determined in a study of vaccination and CD4 T cells after COVID-19. In the study overall: The post-vaccine samples came a median roughly 72 days after dose two (range 14 to 241). Some control cultures received a CEFX pool, which served as the positive control. Others received an HIV-1 Nef pool or no peptide.

Of note for this clonotype: As yet, its antigen is unknown.

At the Johns Hopkins FTIC core, DNA taken from cultured CD4+ T cells was sequenced by way of the Oncomine TCR Beta short-read assay. Each CDR3 protein is one row after TCRdb ran MiXCR on the PCR reads. The profile covers some 10,000 distinct CDR3 sequences, with roughly 67% appearing a single time and 34% taken by the ten largest. This CDR3 is 15 amino acids long. V lost 6 bases to trimming and J lost 6 bases; unmatched junction nucleotides: 13. The germline CDR1 and CDR2 sequences are MGHDK and SYGVNS. Treatment of the sample: approximately nine-day PBMC culture with coronavirus spike peptide pools or control peptides (ViraFEST assay). Before TCRs were sequenced, ViraFEST expanded antigen-specific T cells with peptide pools.

The V call is TRBV25-1, the J call TRBJ1-2; 7 positions agree with TRBD1. This receptor was identified in a human donor who had recovered from COVID-19. The specimen was CD4+ T cells from blood, cultured in vitro. As DNA, the CDR3 is TGTGCCAGCAGCCTTCCGGGACAGCGAATTGATGGCTACACCTTC. It yields the protein CASSLPGQRIDGYTF.